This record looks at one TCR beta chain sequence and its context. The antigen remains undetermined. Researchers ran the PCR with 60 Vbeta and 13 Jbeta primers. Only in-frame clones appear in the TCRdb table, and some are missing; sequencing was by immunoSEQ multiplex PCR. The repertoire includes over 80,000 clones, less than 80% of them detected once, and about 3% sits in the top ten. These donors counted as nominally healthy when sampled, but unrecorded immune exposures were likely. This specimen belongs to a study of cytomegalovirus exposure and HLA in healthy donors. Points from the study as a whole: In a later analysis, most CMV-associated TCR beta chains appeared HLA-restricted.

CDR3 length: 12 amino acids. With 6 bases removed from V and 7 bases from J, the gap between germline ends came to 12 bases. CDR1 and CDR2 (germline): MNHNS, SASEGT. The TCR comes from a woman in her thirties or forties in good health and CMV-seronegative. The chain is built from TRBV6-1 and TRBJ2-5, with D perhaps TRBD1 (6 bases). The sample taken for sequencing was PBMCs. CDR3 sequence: CASRSTGRTQYF. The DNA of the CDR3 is TGTGCCAGCAGGAGTACAGGGAGGACCCAGTACTTC.